This is a list of T cell receptor beta chains from one sample in a study of blood T cell repertoires in COVID-19. Here immunoSEQ multiplex PCR was the method, and the copy in TCRdb shows in-frame clones only, minus some. There are 120,000 to 150,000 clones in the sample; about four fifths occur only once, and 7% to 9% lies in the top ten. The sequenced sample was peripheral blood. These receptors all stem from a human donor with acute or convalescent COVID-19. The donor label of this sample is uncertain. Each CDR3 is given with its conserved first and last residue. A D gene is named only where the DNA matches it firmly. Part of the rows lack a size; the others show once, few, many or a class for expanded clones.

clone_size j_call d_call v_call cdr3_aa cdr3_nt
. TRBJ1-1 . TRBV5-1 CASSLGPNTEAFF TGCGCCAGCAGCTTGGGGCCGAACACTGAAGCTTTCTTT
few TRBJ1-5 . TRBV2 CASSDSQPQHF TGTGCCAGCAGTGACAGTCAGCCCCAGCATTTT
. TRBJ1-1 . TRBV5-6 CASSHPRGAAFF TGTGCCAGCAGCCATCCGCGGGGGGCGGCTTTCTTT
. TRBJ2-1 . TRBV27 CASSLYAAYNEQFF TGTGCCAGCAGTTTATACGCGGCTTACAATGAGCAGTTCTTC
few TRBJ1-1 TRBD1 TRBV2 CASSAIGQGDTEAFF TGTGCCAGCAGTGCAATCGGACAGGGGGACACTGAAGCTTTCTTT
. TRBJ2-2 . TRBV27 CASSLYESRGDDTGELFF TGTGCCAGCAGTTTATATGAATCCAGGGGTGACGACACCGGGGAGCTGTTTTTT
. TRBJ1-1 . TRBV4-1 CASSSRTDEDTEAFF TGCGCCAGCAGCTCCCGGACAGATGAGGACACTGAAGCTTTCTTT
. TRBJ2-5 TRBD2 TRBV30 CALRPPGGGLTQYF TGTGCCTTGCGCCCCCCAGGCGGGGGTCTGACCCAGTACTTC
. TRBJ1-5 . TRBV19 CASSLFRGVGNQPQHF TGTGCCAGTAGCCTATTTAGGGGCGTAGGGAATCAGCCCCAGCATTTT
. TRBJ2-3 . TRBV19 CASSNLDRRGTDTQYF TGTGCCAGTAGTAACCTGGACAGGAGGGGCACAGATACGCAGTATTTT
few TRBJ2-1 . TRBV18 CASSPPSREQFF TGTGCCAGCTCACCACCGTCGAGGGAGCAGTTCTTC
. TRBJ2-6 TRBD1 TRBV5-4 CASSPGGTGPGANVLTF TGTGCCAGCAGCCCTGGGGGGACAGGGCCAGGGGCCAACGTCCTGACTTTC
. TRBJ1-2 . TRBV27 CASSLRGEDYGYTF TGTGCCAGCAGTTTACGGGGGGAGGACTATGGCTACACCTTC
. TRBJ2-5 TRBD1 TRBV7-9 CASSLPGTGHQETQYF TGTGCCAGCAGCTTGCCGGGGACAGGCCACCAAGAGACCCAGTACTTC
. TRBJ1-5 . TRBV19 CASSLYRDFVSGSNQPQHF TGTGCCAGTAGTCTCTACCGGGACTTCGTAAGTGGGAGCAATCAGCCCCAGCATTTT
. TRBJ1-1 . TRBV29-1 CSVNQGSTEAFF TGCAGCGTTAATCAGGGATCCACTGAAGCTTTCTTT
. TRBJ1-2 . TRBV5-4 CASSLGGGSGSNYGYTF TGTGCCAGCAGCTTGGGTGGGGGCAGTGGTAGTAACTATGGCTACACCTTC
. TRBJ1-6 . TRBV27 CASSLGPLPLNSPLHF TGTGCCAGCAGTTTAGGGCCTCTGCCACTTAATTCACCCCTCCACTTT
. TRBJ1-2 . TRBV9 CASSEGRRDSSGYTF TGTGCCAGCAGCGAGGGGAGGAGGGACTCGAGCGGCTACACCTTC
few TRBJ1-3 TRBD1 TRBV18 CASSPPAGGKSGNTIYF TGTGCCAGCTCACCACCGGCAGGGGGCAAATCTGGAAACACCATATATTTT
. TRBJ2-4 . TRBV12-3/TRBV12-4 CASSFGGINIQYF TGTGCCAGCAGTTTTGGCGGTATCAACATTCAGTACTTC
. TRBJ1-1 TRBD1 TRBV27 CASSVSGTGLPGAFF TGTGCCAGCAGTGTTTCCGGGACAGGGCTCCCAGGGGCTTTCTTT
. TRBJ1-1 . TRBV19 CASTIRPGVTEAFF TGTGCCAGTACCATTCGGCCGGGGGTCACTGAAGCTTTCTTT
. TRBJ2-1 TRBD2 TRBV29-1 CSVWDYEQFF TGCAGCGTTTGGGACTACGAGCAGTTCTTC
. TRBJ1-2 . TRBV4-1 CASSQDNPGGSYGYTF TGCGCCAGCAGCCAAGATAACCCGGGGGGATCCTATGGCTACACCTTC
. TRBJ1-3 TRBD1 TRBV5-6 CASSLGQGAPGNTIYF TGTGCCAGCAGCCTGGGCCAGGGGGCGCCGGGAAACACCATATATTTT
. TRBJ2-2 TRBD2 TRBV10-1 CASSESLLAGVSNTGELFF TGCGCCAGCAGTGAGTCGCTACTAGCGGGGGTTTCTAACACCGGGGAGCTGTTTTTT
. TRBJ1-1 . TRBV10-3 CAISEMAVEEAFF TGTGCCATCAGTGAGATGGCAGTCGAAGAAGCTTTCTTT
. TRBJ2-4 . TRBV2 CASRGDIAKNIQYF TGTGCCAGCCGGGGAGATATAGCCAAAAACATTCAGTACTTC
. TRBJ2-7 . TRBV6-5 CASSSLTREQYF TGTGCCAGCAGTTCTTTAACGAGGGAGCAGTACTTC
. TRBJ1-1 . TRBV4-1 CASSLDDYLEGAFF TGCGCCAGCAGCCTCGACGACTATTTGGAAGGGGCTTTCTTT
. TRBJ2-3 TRBD1 TRBV24-1 CVTGQGGTDTQYF TGTGTCACCGGACAGGGGGGCACAGATACGCAGTATTTT
. TRBJ2-2 . TRBV9 CASSVTAKTGELFF TGTGCCAGCAGCGTAACCGCGAAAACCGGGGAGCTGTTTTTT
. TRBJ2-3 . TRBV19 CASSPQGGYTDTQYF TGTGCCAGTAGCCCACAGGGGGGGTACACAGATACGCAGTATTTT
. TRBJ1-2 . TRBV5-4 CASSSTLNYGYTF TGTGCCAGCAGCTCGACACTGAACTATGGCTACACCTTC
. TRBJ2-5 TRBD2 TRBV24-1 CATSASTGGETQYF TGTGCCACCAGTGCCTCGACCGGGGGGGAGACCCAGTACTTC
. TRBJ1-2 . TRBV3-1/TRBV3-2 CASSQVPLGYTF TGTGCCAGCAGCCAAGTACCACTCGGCTACACCTTC